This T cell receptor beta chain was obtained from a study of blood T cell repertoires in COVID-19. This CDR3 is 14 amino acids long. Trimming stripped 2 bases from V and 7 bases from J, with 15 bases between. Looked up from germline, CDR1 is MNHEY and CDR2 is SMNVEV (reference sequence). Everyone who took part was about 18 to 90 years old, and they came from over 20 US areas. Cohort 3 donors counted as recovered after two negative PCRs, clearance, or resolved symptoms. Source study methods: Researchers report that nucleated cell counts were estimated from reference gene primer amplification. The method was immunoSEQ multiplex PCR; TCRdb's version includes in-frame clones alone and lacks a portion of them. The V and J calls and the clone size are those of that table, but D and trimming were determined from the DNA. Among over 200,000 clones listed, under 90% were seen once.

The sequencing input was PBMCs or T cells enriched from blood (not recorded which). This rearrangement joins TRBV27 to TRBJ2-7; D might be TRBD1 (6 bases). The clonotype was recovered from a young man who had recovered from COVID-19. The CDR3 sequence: CASSLVRGRGEQYF. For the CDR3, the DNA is TGTGCCAGCAGTTTAGTCAGGGGACGTGGTGAGCAGTACTTC.